A selection of T cell receptor beta chains follows, all from one sample in a study of cytomegalovirus exposure and HLA in healthy donors. Libraries were prepared by immunoSEQ multiplex PCR; TCRdb keeps only in-frame clonotypes and omits some of them. Of around 140,000 clones listed, around 87% are singletons. The sequenced material came from PBMCs. These receptors came from a man aged 18 to 35 in good health and CMV-seropositive. CDR3s include the opening cysteine and the closing phenylalanine or tryptophan. D genes are given only for firm matches. For some rows the clone size is stated as once, few or many, or as a class when expanded; others skip it.

J: TRBJ2-1; V: TRBV29-1; size: NA; D: NA; DNA: TGCAGCGCCCTTGGAGGCCGGTCACTCAATGAGCAGTTCTTC; CDR3: CSALGGRSLNEQFF
J: TRBJ1-4; V: TRBV27; size: NA; D: TRBD1; DNA: TGTGCCAGCAGCTATGACAGGGAACCCACAACTAATGAAAAACTGTTTTTT; CDR3: CASSYDREPTTNEKLFF
J: TRBJ2-7; V: TRBV7-9; size: NA; D: TRBD1; DNA: TGTGCCAGCAGCCTACGGACAGGACTTACCTACGAGCAGTACTTC; CDR3: CASSLRTGLTYEQYF
J: TRBJ2-2; V: TRBV9; size: NA; D: NA; DNA: TGTGCCAGCAGCGTAGATACAGGGAACACCGGGGAGCTGTTTTTT; CDR3: CASSVDTGNTGELFF
J: TRBJ2-7; V: TRBV7-8; size: NA; D: NA; DNA: TGTGCCAGCAGCATAGGACTTTCCTACGAGCAGTACTTC; CDR3: CASSIGLSYEQYF
J: TRBJ2-3; V: TRBV29-1; size: once; D: TRBD1; DNA: TGCAGCGCAGGACAGGGGGCTTTCACAGATACGCAGTATTTT; CDR3: CSAGQGAFTDTQYF
J: TRBJ1-1; V: TRBV27; size: NA; D: NA; DNA: TGTGCCAGCAGTTTATCCGCACGGTGGCAGGTATACACTGAAGCTTTCTTT; CDR3: CASSLSARWQVYTEAFF
J: TRBJ2-7; V: TRBV5-4; size: NA; D: NA; DNA: TGTGCCAGCACCCCCCCCGGCGGGGGCCCTTACGAGCAGTACTTC; CDR3: CASTPPGGGPYEQYF
J: TRBJ2-3; V: TRBV7-6; size: once; D: TRBD2; DNA: TGTGCCAGCAGCTCGAGATTCTCCGGGACTAGCGACCCAGATACGCAGTATTTT; CDR3: CASSSRFSGTSDPDTQYF
J: TRBJ1-1; V: TRBV30; size: once; D: NA; DNA: TGTGCCTGGGGGAGCAACACTGAAGCTTTCTTT; CDR3: CAWGSNTEAFF
J: TRBJ2-1; V: TRBV19; size: NA; D: TRBD1; DNA: TGTGCCAGTAGACAGGGGGGCTCCTACAATGAGCAGTTCTTC; CDR3: CASRQGGSYNEQFF
J: TRBJ2-3; V: TRBV7-6; size: NA; D: NA; DNA: TGTGCCAGCAGCTCCCAACAGGGTTCCACAGATACGCAGTATTTT; CDR3: CASSSQQGSTDTQYF
J: TRBJ1-5; V: TRBV6-1; size: NA; D: NA; DNA: TGTGCCAGCAGTGAACTGGGGCAGTGGAATCAGCCCCAGCATTTT; CDR3: CASSELGQWNQPQHF
J: TRBJ2-3; V: TRBV10-3; size: NA; D: NA; DNA: TGTGCCATCAGTGAGCCATCGGCAGATACGCAGTATTTT; CDR3: CAISEPSADTQYF
J: TRBJ2-7; V: TRBV30; size: NA; D: NA; DNA: TGTGCCTGGAGTCATTTTGGCCCCTACGAGCAGTACTTC; CDR3: CAWSHFGPYEQYF
J: TRBJ2-7; V: TRBV20-1; size: NA; D: TRBD2; DNA: TGCAGTGCTAGAGGGGAGGGAGAGCAGTACTTC; CDR3: CSARGEGEQYF
J: TRBJ2-1; V: TRBV19; size: once; D: NA; DNA: TGTGCCAGTGGGGACCGGGACTTCTCCTACAATGAGCAGTTCTTC; CDR3: CASGDRDFSYNEQFF
J: TRBJ2-7; V: TRBV14; size: once; D: TRBD1; DNA: TGTGCCAGCAGCAGGGACAGGGTCTACGAGCAGTACTTC; CDR3: CASSRDRVYEQYF
J: TRBJ1-5; V: TRBV5-4; size: NA; D: NA; DNA: TGTGCCAGCAGCTTTGGAGGAAACAATCAGCCCCAGCATTTT; CDR3: CASSFGGNNQPQHF
J: TRBJ1-1; V: TRBV4-2; size: NA; D: TRBD1; DNA: TGTGCCAGCAGCCTCGAACAGGGGACCCTGAACACTGAAGCTTTCTTT; CDR3: CASSLEQGTLNTEAFF
J: TRBJ2-1; V: TRBV18; size: NA; D: TRBD1; DNA: TGTGCCAGCTCACCACCTTTCGGACAGGCTTACAATGAGCAGTTCTTC; CDR3: CASSPPFGQAYNEQFF
J: TRBJ2-3; V: TRBV5-1; size: NA; D: NA; DNA: TGCGCCAGCAGCTTGCAGGGCACAGATACGCAGTATTTT; CDR3: CASSLQGTDTQYF
J: TRBJ2-1; V: TRBV5-1; size: NA; D: NA; DNA: TGCGCCAGCAGCCCCGGAGGGGTGACCTACAATGAGCAGTTCTTC; CDR3: CASSPGGVTYNEQFF
J: TRBJ2-7; V: TRBV4-2; size: NA; D: NA; DNA: TGTGCCAGCAGCCAAGACGAACAGAGTACCTACGAGCAGTACTTC; CDR3: CASSQDEQSTYEQYF
J: TRBJ2-5; V: TRBV7-6; size: NA; D: TRBD2; DNA: TGTGCCAGCTCCAGAGCGGGGGGACAAGAGACCCAGTACTTC; CDR3: CASSRAGGQETQYF
J: TRBJ2-3; V: TRBV6-5; size: NA; D: NA; DNA: TGTGCCAGCAGTTACAGGGGGATCAGCACAGATACGCAGTATTTT; CDR3: CASSYRGISTDTQYF
J: TRBJ2-7; V: TRBV6-6; size: NA; D: NA; DNA: TGTGCCAGCAGAAAGCTAGCCGGATTATACGAGCAGTACTTC; CDR3: CASRKLAGLYEQYF
J: TRBJ1-1; V: TRBV9; size: NA; D: NA; DNA: TGTGCCAGCAGCGTACGAGCGAACACTGAAGCTTTCTTT; CDR3: CASSVRANTEAFF
J: TRBJ2-1; V: TRBV7-3; size: NA; D: TRBD2; DNA: TGTGCCAGCAGCTTGACTAGCGGCTACAATGAGCAGTTCTTC; CDR3: CASSLTSGYNEQFF
J: TRBJ2-5; V: TRBV7-6; size: NA; D: NA; DNA: TGTGCCAGCAGCTCGACAGGGACTCGGGAGACCCAGTACTTC; CDR3: CASSSTGTRETQYF
J: TRBJ2-1; V: TRBV11-3; size: NA; D: NA; DNA: TGTGCCAGCAGCTACGAAGCGGACTACAATGAGCAGTTCTTC; CDR3: CASSYEADYNEQFF
J: TRBJ1-4; V: TRBV6-4; size: NA; D: NA; DNA: TGTGCCCTCAAGGGGGGGCGGATTGCAACTAATGAAAAACTGTTTTTT; CDR3: CALKGGRIATNEKLFF
J: TRBJ1-1; V: TRBV25-1; size: once; D: NA; DNA: TGTGCCAGTACGAACAGGTTTGAAGCTTTCTTT; CDR3: CASTNRFEAFF
J: TRBJ1-3; V: TRBV5-6; size: once; D: NA; DNA: TGTGCCAGCAGCTTGTTATCTGGAAACACCATATATTTT; CDR3: CASSLLSGNTIYF
J: TRBJ2-7; V: TRBV5-1; size: NA; D: TRBD1; DNA: TGCGCCAGCAGCTTTGGGACAGGGGGCTACGAGCAGTACTTC; CDR3: CASSFGTGGYEQYF
J: TRBJ2-5; V: TRBV30; size: NA; D: NA; DNA: TGTGCCTGGACAGGTGCGGAGACCCAGTACTTC; CDR3: CAWTGAETQYF
J: TRBJ2-5; V: TRBV5-4; size: NA; D: TRBD1; DNA: TGTGCCAGCAGCTTCAGGGGCAGGGGGCAAGAGACCCAGTACTTC; CDR3: CASSFRGRGQETQYF
J: TRBJ1-4; V: TRBV7-6; size: NA; D: NA; DNA: TGTGCCAGCAGCTTATTAAGTGGGCGCCCTAATGAAAAACTGTTTTTT; CDR3: CASSLLSGRPNEKLFF